A single sample gave rise to the 18 T cell receptor beta chains below, sequenced in a study of blood T cell repertoires in COVID-19. The protocol was immunoSEQ multiplex PCR, while the TCRdb copy is restricted to in-frame clones and leaves out a portion. The sample includes some 100,000 clones, approximately 91% seen only once; the top ten take roughly a sixth. Material: peripheral blood. The origin of the receptors is a man aged 45-60 years with acute or convalescent COVID-19.

This clone has just one count. The chain joins TRBV30 to TRBJ1-5; no clear D. Germline CDR1 reads GTSNPN; CDR2 reads SVGIG (reference sequence). The CDR3 is 14 residues long. V lost 2 bases to trimming and J lost 1 base, with 9 bases between them. The DNA of the CDR3 is TGTGCCTGGAGTCGGACGGGAAGCAATCAGCCCCAGCATTTT. Translating it yields CAWSRTGSNQPQHF.

V usage is TRBV7-6 and J usage is TRBJ1-6; a weak D match, TRBD1 (5 bases). Trimming removed 6 bases from V and 6 bases from J, with 15 bases in between. The germline gives CDR1 SGHVS, CDR2 FNYEAQ. This CDR3 contains 15 residues. In nucleotides, the CDR3 is TGTGCCAGCAGTTTAACGCGGGACTCTAATTCACCCCTCCACTTT. This translates into CASSLTRDSNSPLHF. Together with reference TRBV7-6 and TRBJ1-6, the CDR3 gives the full variable domain: GAGVSQSPRYKVTKRGQDVALRCDPISGHVSLYWYRQALGQGPEFLTYFNYEAQQDKSGLPNDRFSAERPEGSISTLTIQRTEQRDSAMYRCASSLTRDSNSPLHFGNGTRLTVT.

The chain combines TRBV6-1 with TRBJ1-5; tentative D call: TRBD1 (5 bases). V was cut by 4 bases and J by 0 bases, with 16 bases left in between. Germline assignment: CDR1 MNHNS and CDR2 SASEGT. This CDR3 has 17 amino acids. The CDR3 is CASSAYGAGLSNQPQHF. Here the CDR3 DNA reads TGTGCCAGCAGTGCTTATGGGGCAGGGCTTAGCAATCAGCCCCAGCATTTT.

The genes are TRBV14 and TRBJ2-3, with 8 bases lining up with TRBD2. There are 17 residues in the CDR3. Germline V gene data show CDR1 as SGHDN and CDR2 as FVKESK. V lost 0 bases to trimming and J lost 1 base; unmatched junction nucleotides: 6. CDR3 in DNA: TGTGCCAGCAGCCAAGATCGGGGGGGCCGCCGCACAGATACGCAGTATTTT. It translates to CASSQDRGGRRTDTQYF.

This sequence joins TRBV2 and TRBJ1-5; 7 bases line up with TRBD1. Per the germline V gene, CDR1 is SNHLY and CDR2 is FYNNEI. With 3 bases clipped from V and 6 bases from J, the junction kept 8 bases outside the gene matches. The CDR3 sequence is 15 residues long. In DNA, the CDR3 is TGTGCCAGCAGTGACCACAGGGGAATTGGTCAGCCCCAGCATTTT. It specifies CASSDHRGIGQPQHF.

This chain joins TRBV7-3 and TRBJ2-1; possible D gene TRBD2, 6 bases. CDR3 length: 16 amino acids. V gave up 1 base and J gave up 8 bases, with 18 bases separating them. Germline CDR1 SGHTA, CDR2 FQGTGA. CDR3 DNA: TGTGCCAGCAGCTTAATGGGAGGTGGACCGGGGCATGAGCAGTTCTTC. This encodes CASSLMGGGPGHEQFF.

The rearrangement links TRBV5-1 to TRBJ2-5; perhaps TRBD2 as D (6 bases). Germline V CDR1 and CDR2: SGHRS, YFSETQ. This CDR3 has 15 amino acids. V gave up 5 bases and J gave up 5 bases, with 19 bases separating them. CDR3 protein: CASSRSLASGETQYF. For the CDR3, the DNA is TGCGCCAGCAGTCGTTCCCTAGCGTCGGGGGAGACCCAGTACTTC.

The rearrangement joins TRBV14 to TRBJ1-3, with 7 bases identical to TRBD1. The germline CDR1 and CDR2 sequences are SGHDN and FVKESK. The trim removed 0 bases at V and 7 bases at J, leaving 9 bases unmatched. The CDR3 contains 16 residues. The CDR3 reads CASSQDLPGGGNTIYF. The CDR3 DNA reads TGTGCCAGCAGCCAAGATCTCCCCGGAGGGGGCAACACCATATATTTT.

This chain connects TRBV4-1 to TRBJ1-2, with D perhaps matching TRBD1 (5 bases). The CDR3 is made up of 14 amino acids. Germline V gives CDR1 MGHRA, CDR2 YSYEKL. Trimming removed 3 bases at V and 5 bases at J, with 13 bases between. CDR3 in DNA: TGCGCCAGCAGCCATCGGCAGGGTCTTTATGGCTACACCTTC. This sequence encodes CASSHRQGLYGYTF.

This chain connects TRBV3-1 (or the pseudogene TRBV3-2) to TRBJ1-2, with 7 bases that match TRBD1. The CDR3 is 15 residues long. The J segment lost 3 bases and the V segment lost 0 bases, leaving 4 bases of the junction unmatched. The germline CDR1 and CDR2 sequences are LGHDT and YNNKEL (reference sequence). This chain's CDR3 is CASSQDRGIYYGYTF. The CDR3 DNA reads as TGTGCCAGCAGCCAAGACAGGGGGATATACTATGGCTACACCTTC.

The V gene is TRBV3-1 (or the pseudogene TRBV3-2), the J gene TRBJ1-1, with D tentatively TRBD1 (6 bases). V lost 3 bases, J lost 3 bases, and 11 bases lay in between. Germline V gene lookup returns CDR1 LGHDT and CDR2 YNNKEL (reference sequence). This CDR3 spans 14 amino acids. In DNA form, the CDR3 reads TGTGCCAGCAGCCATAAACAGGGTTACACTGAAGCTTTCTTT. As protein: CASSHKQGYTEAFF.

The CDR3 is CASSSAGVGQPQHF. CDR3 nucleotides: TGTGCCAGCAGTTCCGCGGGGGTTGGTCAGCCCCAGCATTTT. The chain is built from TRBV6-5 and TRBJ1-5, with D tentatively TRBD1 (5 bases). The germline V and J ends were trimmed by 4 bases and 6 bases, with 13 bases remaining between them. Germline assignment: CDR1 MNHEY and CDR2 SVGAGI. The CDR3 is made up of 14 amino acids.

The V and J genes are TRBV6-5 and TRBJ1-2; D is undetermined. The CDR3 covers 11 residues. Trimming pared 5 bases from V and 11 bases from J, leaving 12 bases between. Germline CDR1 and CDR2: MNHEY and SVGAGI. CDR3 DNA sequence: TGTGCCAGCAGTAGAGAGACGGGGTACACCTTC. Encoded protein: CASSRETGYTF.

This sequence joins TRBV28 and TRBJ1-4; unclear D gene. CDR3 size: 10 residues. In germline, CDR1 is MDHEN, CDR2 SYDVKM. Trimming stripped 8 bases from V and 7 bases from J, with 5 bases between. The chain's CDR3 is CASGFEKLFF. For the CDR3, the DNA is TGTGCCAGCGGCTTTGAAAAACTGTTTTTT.

The V call is TRBV6-5, the J call TRBJ2-5; maybe TRBD1 (6 bases). From germline, CDR1 is MNHEY and CDR2 SVGAGI. The CDR3 covers 12 residues. The V end was cut by 6 bases, the J end by 6 bases, with 11 bases between. The CDR3 loop is CASRQGGKTQYF. Here the CDR3 DNA reads TGTGCCAGCAGACAGGGTGGGAAGACCCAGTACTTC.

V usage is TRBV19 and J usage is TRBJ2-5; D uncertain. The CDR3 runs 12 residues. Germline CDR1 is LNHDA and CDR2 is SQIVND (reference sequence). Trimming removed 8 bases from V and 1 base from J, with 8 bases in between. CDR3 nucleotides: TGTGCCAGTGGTTGGGCCCAAGAGACCCAGTACTTC. Its protein product is CASGWAQETQYF.

This chain joins TRBV30 and TRBJ2-7; D may be TRBD1 (6 bases). Trimming shortened V by 5 bases and J by 2 bases, and 22 bases separated the two germline ends. The length of the CDR3 is 16 residues. Germline values: CDR1 GTSNPN, CDR2 SVGIG (reference sequence). CDR3 nucleotide sequence: TGTGCCTGGGGTCGATGGGGTTCTGCAGGGGCCTACGAGCAGTACTTC. Its protein is CAWGRWGSAGAYEQYF.

The CDR3 bases are TGTGCCAGCAGCTGGAGACAGGGGGCGGCTGAAAAACTGTTTTTT. Its translation: CASSWRQGAAEKLFF. The chain employs TRBV7-2 and TRBJ1-4; 10 bases are shared with TRBD1. J was trimmed by 7 bases and V by 4 bases; bases with no gene match: 6. Germline lookup yields CDR1 SGHTA and CDR2 FQGNSA. This CDR3 region has 15 residues.